Following are 29 T cell receptor beta chains from one sample sequenced in a study of identifying expanded T cells in peripheral blood. Generated by immunoSEQ multiplex PCR, the TCRdb table keeps only in-frame clones and is missing some. The sample contains about 90,000 clones, around 84% of which appear only once. The sample taken for sequencing was blood. Source of these receptors: a person aged 18 to 70 in good health.

The V call is TRBV10-1, the J call TRBJ2-2; unclear D gene. In germline, CDR1 is WNHNN, CDR2 SYGVQD (reference sequence). This CDR3 region has 14 residues. V was cut by 0 bases and J by 6 bases, with 8 bases left in between. CDR3 sequence reads: CASSESILAGELFF. CDR3 DNA sequence: TGCGCCAGCAGTGAGTCTATCTTAGCCGGGGAGCTGTTTTTT.

The genes are TRBV27 and TRBJ2-1; the match to TRBD1 covers 12 bases. Germline-derived CDR1 and CDR2 are MNHEY and SMNVEV (reference sequence). Losses at the gene ends were 4 bases for V and 6 bases for J; bases not matched to a gene: 4. The length of the CDR3 is 15 residues. The CDR3 bases are TGTGCCAGCAGTTCAGGGACAGGGGGCCTCAATGAGCAGTTCTTC. This encodes CASSSGTGGLNEQFF.

This chain connects TRBV5-6 to TRBJ1-4, with unresolved D. The CDR3 is made up of 14 amino acids. Germline CDR1 SGHDT, CDR2 YYEEEE. V was clipped by 1 base and J by 0 bases, with 4 bases between them. This CDR3 is CASSLKSTNEKLFF. DNA for the CDR3: TGTGCCAGCAGCTTGAAGTCAACTAATGAAAAACTGTTTTTT.

This chain joins TRBV14 and TRBJ2-1; TRBD2 aligns across 8 bases. With V trimmed by 7 bases and J by 8 bases, 13 bases remained unmatched. This CDR3 is 15 amino acids long. Looked up from germline, CDR1 is SGHDN and CDR2 is FVKESK. The CDR3 coding sequence is TGTGCCAGCAAGGCTGGCGGGGGGAAAGTAGATGAGCAGTTCTTC. It specifies CASKAGGGKVDEQFF.

V usage is TRBV10-3 and J usage is TRBJ2-3, with 10 bases lining up with TRBD2. The V segment lost 5 bases and the J segment 1 base; nucleotides outside the gene matches: 12. CDR1 and CDR2 (germline): ENHRY, SYGVKD. The CDR3 runs 18 residues. For the CDR3, the DNA is TGTGCCATCAGTACACGAGCGGGGGGGGACACTCGCACAGATACGCAGTATTTT. Translated, it gives CAISTRAGGDTRTDTQYF.

The V gene is TRBV18, the J gene TRBJ2-5, with 9 positions matching TRBD1. The V segment lost 2 bases and the J segment 5 bases; nucleotides outside the gene matches: 3. Germline CDR1 is KGHSH and CDR2 is LQKENI. This CDR3 has 14 amino acids. Here the CDR3 DNA reads TGTGCCAGCTCACCATCCGGACAGGGGGAGACCCAGTACTTC. Protein sequence: CASSPSGQGETQYF.

The chain has TRBV5-4 and TRBJ1-1; the D is unclear. CDR1 and CDR2 from the germline V gene are SGHNT and YYREEE (reference sequence). V shed 1 base and J shed 7 bases, with 8 bases lying between them. The CDR3 is 12 residues long. DNA for the CDR3: TGTGCCAGCAGCTTGTCAGACCTTGAAGCTTTCTTT. This translates into CASSLSDLEAFF. Full variable domain (outside the CDR3, taken from reference TRBV5-4 and TRBJ1-1): ETGVTQSPTHLIKTRGQQVTLRCSSQSGHNTVSWYQQALGQGPQFIFQYYREEENGRGNFPPRFSGLQFPNYSSELNVNALELDDSALYLCASSLSDLEAFFGQGTRLTVV.

This chain connects TRBV7-9 to TRBJ1-3; D ambiguous. The CDR3 runs 14 residues. Between the trimmed V and J ends, which lost 6 bases and 1 base, there was a span of 10 bases. CDR1 and CDR2 (germline): SEHNR, FQNEAQ (reference sequence). CDR3 protein: CASRERRSGNTIYF. DNA for the CDR3: TGTGCCAGCAGGGAACGGCGGTCTGGAAACACCATATATTTT.

The gene calls are TRBV15 and TRBJ1-4, with D perhaps TRBD1 (5 bases). V gave up 7 bases and J gave up 5 bases, with 20 bases separating them. Germline assignment: CDR1 LNHNV and CDR2 YYDKDF (reference sequence). This CDR3 spans 16 amino acids. CDR3 coding DNA: TGTGCCACCACACCAGGACGGGGGACCCTGAATGAAAAACTGTTTTTT. Translation gives CATTPGRGTLNEKLFF.

The chain couples TRBV5-1 to TRBJ1-6, with D unresolved. CDR1 is SGHRS, CDR2 YFSETQ, per germline. The CDR3 contains 15 residues. Trimming took off 0 bases at V and 7 bases at J, with 11 bases between the two ends. The CDR3 bases are TGCGCCAGCAGCTTGGGGGAGGGAATCAATTCACCCCTCCACTTT. This sequence encodes CASSLGEGINSPLHF.

This clone was counted between two and nine times. The V call is TRBV7-2, the J call TRBJ2-1, with D perhaps matching TRBD1 or TRBD2 (5 bases each). V shed 2 bases and J shed 14 bases, with 16 bases lying between them. Looked up from germline, CDR1 is SGHTA and CDR2 is FQGNSA. This CDR3 is 13 amino acids long. For the CDR3, the DNA is TGTGCCAGCAGCTTATATATGTCCGGGACGGAGTTCTTC. Its protein product is CASSLYMSGTEFF.

The sample holds a few counts of this clone. The chain uses TRBV9 and TRBJ2-2; D is perhaps TRBD1 (7 bases). Germline lookup yields CDR1 SGDLS and CDR2 YYNGEE. The CDR3 runs 19 residues. The V and J ends lost 4 bases and 0 bases respectively, with 22 bases between them. The CDR3 DNA reads as TGTGCCAGCAGCAAACGCCCCCAGGGGGGATCGGCGAACACCGGGGAGCTGTTTTTT. This translates into CASSKRPQGGSANTGELFF.

The count of this clone is one. The chain links TRBV5-4 to TRBJ1-1; unclear D gene. Germline loops: CDR1 SGHNT, CDR2 YYREEE (reference sequence). The CDR3 totals 13 residues. The V gene lost 2 bases and the J gene lost 10 bases, with 15 bases spanning the gap. CDR3 nucleotides: TGTGCCAGCAGCTTCCAGCTAGCGGGTGGAGCTTTCTTT. As protein: CASSFQLAGGAFF.

Only a few counts were recorded for this clone. The chain is built from TRBV29-1 and TRBJ1-2; TRBD1 matches at 7 bases. Trimming at V came to 0 bases and at J to 2 bases, leaving 3 bases not matched to a gene. CDR1 is SQVTM and CDR2 is ANQGSEA in the germline V gene. The CDR3 is 14 amino acids. The CDR3 DNA follows: TGCAGCGTTGAAGATGGGACAGCCAACTATGGCTACACCTTC. Encoded protein: CSVEDGTANYGYTF.

The CDR3 DNA follows: TGCAGCGCTACGGACGGTAATCAGCCCCAGCATTTT. Its translation is CSATDGNQPQHF. The chain uses TRBV29-1 and TRBJ1-5, with D uncertain. Trimming shortened V by 7 bases and J by 4 bases, and 11 bases separated the two germline ends. The CDR3 totals 12 residues. CDR1 and CDR2 (germline): SQVTM, ANQGSEA.

Here the CDR3 DNA reads TGCGCCAGCAGTGAGTCGACTCCCGGGGAGCTGTTTTTT. It encodes CASSESTPGELFF. This chain links TRBV10-2 with TRBJ2-2; D unclear. Germline-derived CDR1 and CDR2 are WSHSY and SAAADI. Trimming pared 0 bases from V and 6 bases from J, leaving 5 bases between. The CDR3 is 13 amino acids.

The chain couples TRBV29-1 to TRBJ1-1; 9 bases line up with TRBD1. This CDR3 spans 14 amino acids. V lost 4 bases to trimming and J lost 1 base; unmatched junction nucleotides: 4. Germline lookup yields CDR1 SQVTM and CDR2 ANQGSEA. As DNA, the CDR3 is TGCAGCGTTGCCGGGACAGGGCGGAACACTGAAGCTTTCTTT. This codes for CSVAGTGRNTEAFF.

The chain couples TRBV11-3 to TRBJ1-1; tentative D call: TRBD1 (6 bases). Per the germline V gene, CDR1 is SGHNT and CDR2 is YENEEA. The germline V and J ends were trimmed by 6 bases and 8 bases, with 10 bases remaining between them. There are 11 residues in the CDR3. CDR3: CASSHDREAFF. The CDR3 DNA sequence: TGTGCCAGCAGTCATGACAGGGAAGCTTTCTTT.

The chain carries TRBV12-5 and TRBJ2-7; TRBD1 aligns across 9 bases. The V segment lost 7 bases and the J segment 6 bases; nucleotides outside the gene matches: 10. CDR3 size: 14 residues. Germline CDR1 LGHNT, CDR2 FRNRAP. The CDR3: CASAWGQGKVEQYF. The CDR3 DNA follows: TGTGCTAGTGCGTGGGGACAGGGAAAGGTCGAGCAGTACTTC. Drawing the rest from reference TRBV12-5 and TRBJ2-7, the complete variable domain is DARVTQTPRHKVTEMGQEVTMRCQPILGHNTVFWYRQTMMQGLELLAYFRNRAPLDDSGMPKDRFSAEMPDATLATLKIQPSEPRDSAVYFCASAWGQGKVEQYFGPGTRLTVT.

The chain recombines TRBV6-5 with TRBJ1-2, with D perhaps matching TRBD1 (5 bases). The V end lost 2 bases, the J end lost 0 bases, and 10 bases lay between the germline ends. The CDR3 is made up of 15 amino acids. Per germline, CDR1 MNHEY and CDR2 SVGAGI. This chain's CDR3 is CASSYEGNSNYGYTF. The CDR3 DNA sequence: TGTGCCAGCAGTTACGAGGGGAATTCTAACTATGGCTACACCTTC.

The rearrangement uses TRBV10-3 and TRBJ2-3; TRBD2 matches 14 bases. CDR3 length equals 18 residues. V was pared by 6 bases and J by 0 bases, with 8 bases of the junction left unmatched. The germline gives CDR1 ENHRY, CDR2 SYGVKD. CDR3 nucleotide sequence: TGTGCCATCAGGGTTGGGACTAGCGGGGGAGCTAGCACAGATACGCAGTATTTT. Its protein product is CAIRVGTSGGASTDTQYF.

The V call is TRBV7-2, the J call TRBJ1-1; TRBD1 agrees at 8 bases. The junction had 10 bases not matched to a gene; V was cut back by 4 bases and J by 3 bases. This CDR3 contains 16 residues. The germline CDR1 and CDR2 sequences are SGHTA and FQGNSA. The CDR3 bases are TGTGCCAGCAGCTCCTTCTCGACAGGGGCCCACACTGAAGCTTTCTTT. It translates to CASSSFSTGAHTEAFF.

The chain joins TRBV11-2 to TRBJ2-7; 11 nucleotides match TRBD2. The length of the CDR3 is 15 residues. CDR1 is SGHAT, CDR2 FQNNGV, per germline. The junction had 4 bases not matched to a gene; V was cut back by 1 base and J by 5 bases. Written as DNA, the CDR3 is TGTGCCAGCAGCTTAGGGCTAGCGGGGGGCCACGAGCAGTACTTC. The encoded protein is CASSLGLAGGHEQYF.

This clone was observed a single time. The chain links TRBV9 to TRBJ1-3; maybe TRBD1 (6 bases). CDR1 and CDR2 (germline): SGDLS, YYNGEE. Trimming took off 3 bases at V and 0 bases at J, with 10 bases between the two ends. CDR3 length: 15 amino acids. CDR3 sequence (DNA): TGTGCCAGCAGCGCAGGGGACAACTCTGGAAACACCATATATTTT. It yields the protein CASSAGDNSGNTIYF.

V is TRBV18 and J is TRBJ2-5; D is undetermined. This CDR3 has 14 residues. V lost 2 bases and J lost 2, with 9 bases in between. Germline CDR1 KGHSH, CDR2 LQKENI. CDR3 in amino acids: CASSPSGPQETQYF. Here the CDR3 DNA reads TGTGCCAGCTCACCATCCGGGCCTCAAGAGACCCAGTACTTC.

The chain links TRBV2 to TRBJ1-1, with D hard to call. Deletions cut 11 bases from V and 1 base from J, with 11 bases between. Germline V gene sequence: CDR1 SNHLY, CDR2 FYNNEI. The CDR3 sequence is 12 residues long. The CDR3 reads CAGGYRNTEAFF. The CDR3 DNA reads as TGTGCCGGTGGCTATCGGAACACTGAAGCTTTCTTT.

The chain couples TRBV14 to TRBJ2-7, with 12 bases that match TRBD1. The CDR3 has 15 residues. Germline assignment: CDR1 SGHDN and CDR2 FVKESK. J lost 5 bases, V lost 6 bases, and 8 bases had no gene match. CDR3 coding DNA: TGTGCCAGCAGTCGTACCGGGACAGGGGGCCACGAGCAGTACTTC. Its translation: CASSRTGTGGHEQYF.

The J gene is TRBJ2-2, the V gene TRBV6-1; D is unclear. Germline CDR1 and CDR2: MNHNS and SASEGT. The V gene lost 3 bases and the J gene lost 5 bases, with 7 bases spanning the gap. The CDR3 sequence is 13 residues long. CDR3 nucleotides: TGTGCCAGCAGTGACCCGTGGACCGGGGAGCTGTTTTTT. It encodes CASSDPWTGELFF.

The genes are TRBV10-1 and TRBJ2-1, with a weak D call TRBD2 (5 bases). Germline V gene lookup returns CDR1 WNHNN and CDR2 SYGVQD (reference sequence). Between the trimmed V and J ends, which lost 0 bases and 9 bases, there was a span of 15 bases. The CDR3 spans 15 residues. The CDR3 DNA reads as TGCGCCAGCAGTGAGTCCAGCGGAAGATTGGGTGAGCAGTTCTTC. It translates to CASSESSGRLGEQFF.